The rows below give T cell receptor beta chains drawn from one sample of a study of control samples from healthy donors and cancer patients. The protocol was immunoSEQ multiplex PCR, while the TCRdb copy is restricted to in-frame clones and leaves out a portion. The sample yields approximately 100,000 clones, over 75% seen once. The specimen was blood. These receptors came from a young woman in good health. Both conserved end residues are part of each CDR3. D genes are given only for firm matches.

J gene | D gene | V gene | CDR3 DNA | CDR3 protein
TRBJ1-1 | NA | TRBV3-1/TRBV3-2 | TGTGCCAGCAGCCAACCGACAGCTATGAACACTGAAGCTTTCTTT | CASSQPTAMNTEAFF
TRBJ1-4 | TRBD1 | TRBV5-4 | TGTGCCAGCAGCTCGGGACAGGGGGCGGGAAAACTGTTTTTT | CASSSGQGAGKLFF
TRBJ1-4 | NA | TRBV2 | TGTGCCAGCAGTGATTGGCAGGGACGGGAAAAACTGTTTTTT | CASSDWQGREKLFF
TRBJ1-2 | TRBD1 | TRBV27 | TGTGCCAGCAGTCCATTGACAGGGGGCCCGGGATATAACTATGGCTACACCTTC | CASSPLTGGPGYNYGYTF
TRBJ1-2 | NA | TRBV6-2/TRBV6-3 | TGTGCCAGCAGTCACAGTTATGGCTACACCTTC | CASSHSYGYTF
TRBJ1-2 | TRBD1 | TRBV9 | TGTGCCAGCAGCGTCCCAGGGGGCAACTATGGCTACACCTTC | CASSVPGGNYGYTF
TRBJ1-6 | TRBD1 | TRBV6-5 | TGTGCCAGCAGGCCGGGACAGAATAATTCACCCCTCCACTTT | CASRPGQNNSPLHF
TRBJ2-2 | TRBD2 | TRBV7-2 | TGTGCCAGCAGCAGAACGGGACTAGCGGGGGTCGGGGAGCTGTTTTTT | CASSRTGLAGVGELFF
TRBJ1-5 | TRBD1 | TRBV7-3 | TGTGCCAGCAGCCCCCCACAGGGGTTTTATAGCAATCAGCCCCAGCATTTT | CASSPPQGFYSNQPQHF
TRBJ2-3 | TRBD2 | TRBV3-1/TRBV3-2 | TGTGCCAGCAGCCATCTAGCGGGACGGGCAGATACGCAGTATTTT | CASSHLAGRADTQYF
TRBJ1-2 | TRBD1 | TRBV6-4 | TGTGCCAGCAGTGTGGGACAGCACTATGGCTACACCTTC | CASSVGQHYGYTF
TRBJ2-1 | NA | TRBV19 | TGTGCCAGTAGTAACAAAATGACTAGGCGAGATGAGCAGTTCTTC | CASSNKMTRRDEQFF
TRBJ2-2 | NA | TRBV7-3 | TGTGCCAGCAGCGATACAGGGTCCGGGGAGCTGTTTTTT | CASSDTGSGELFF
TRBJ1-4 | NA | TRBV4-1 | TGCGCCAGCAGCCTTTATTCTGAAAAACTGTTTTTT | CASSLYSEKLFF
TRBJ1-5 | NA | TRBV7-2 | TGTGCCAGCAGCTTAGGTCAGGGAGATTATCAGCCCCAGCATTTT | CASSLGQGDYQPQHF